This record concerns one T cell receptor (beta chain) sequence. The CDR3 runs to 16 residues. With 2 bases clipped from V and 7 bases from J, the junction kept 14 bases outside the gene matches. Germline CDR1 and CDR2: SGHRS and YFSETQ. The data belong to a study of control samples from healthy donors and cancer patients. Only in-frame clones appear in the TCRdb table, and some are missing; sequencing was by immunoSEQ multiplex PCR. The profile shows about 140,000 clones, around 88% of them singletons. The sequenced material came from blood. This chain joins TRBV5-1 and TRBJ1-2; 7 bases map to TRBD1. This receptor was taken from a man aged 18-30 years in good health. This chain's CDR3 is CASSFETVNRGGGYTF. Written as DNA, the CDR3 is TGCGCCAGCAGCTTTGAGACTGTCAACAGGGGCGGTGGCTACACCTTC.